This T cell receptor beta chain was found in a study of cytomegalovirus exposure and HLA in healthy donors. Study findings and constraints: The study carried out a later analysis of TCR beta sequences. It associated some 18,000 of them with specific HLA alleles at a false discovery rate of 0.05. Analysis performed later showed TCR beta chains linked to HLA being more clonally expanded than equally common others.

PCR amplification relied on 60 Vbeta primers (plus 13 Jbeta primers). Clones were sequenced by immunoSEQ multiplex PCR, and TCRdb holds only the in-frame ones, with some missing. The sample has over 75,000 clones; approximately 85% are singletons. For this clone: No antigen is known for it.

The germline V and J ends were trimmed by 1 base and 11 bases, with 11 bases remaining between them. Per the germline V gene, CDR1 is SEHNR and CDR2 is FQNEAQ (reference sequence). The CDR3 runs to 12 residues. Specimen: PBMCs. The V and J genes are TRBV7-9 and TRBJ1-1; possibly TRBD1 for D (5 bases). The sequence was collected from a man aged 25-45 years in good health and CMV-seropositive. CDR3 DNA: TGTGCCAGCAGCTTAGGGGCAGGGATGGCTTTCTTT. Translated: CASSLGAGMAFF. Full variable domain (remainder filled in from reference TRBV7-9 and TRBJ1-1): DTGVSQNPRHKITKRGQNVTFRCDPISEHNRLYWYRQTLGQGPEFLTYFQNEAQLEKSRLLSDRFSAERPKGSFSTLEIQRTEQGDSAMYLCASSLGAGMAFFGQGTRLTVV.